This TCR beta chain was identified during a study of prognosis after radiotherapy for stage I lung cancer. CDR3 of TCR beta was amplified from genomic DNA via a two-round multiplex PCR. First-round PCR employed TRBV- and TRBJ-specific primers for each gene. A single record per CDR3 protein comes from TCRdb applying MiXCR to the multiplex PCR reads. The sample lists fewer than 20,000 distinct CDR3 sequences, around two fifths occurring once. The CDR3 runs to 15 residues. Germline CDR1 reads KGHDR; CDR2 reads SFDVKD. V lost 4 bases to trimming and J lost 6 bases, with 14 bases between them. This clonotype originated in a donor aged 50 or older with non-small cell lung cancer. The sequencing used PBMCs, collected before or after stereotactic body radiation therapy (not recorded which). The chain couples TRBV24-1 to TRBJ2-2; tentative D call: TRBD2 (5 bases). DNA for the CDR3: TGTGCCACCAGTGACACCACGGGATTCGCCGGGGAGCTGTTTTTT. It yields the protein CATSDTTGFAGELFF.